One and the same sample provided the 29 T cell receptor beta chains below, sequenced in a study of shared clonotypes between healthy human individuals. The method was immunoSEQ multiplex PCR; TCRdb's version includes in-frame clones alone and lacks a portion of them. The sample shows 2 million to 3 million clones, 93% of them seen only once. Material: naive CD4+ T cells from PBMCs. Subset reported: CD45RA+ positively selected. These receptors originate from a man aged 18 to 30 in good health. Some clones in this sample may be carry-over from other donors' samples.

The chain recombines TRBV7-2 with TRBJ1-2, with D possibly matching TRBD1 (6 bases). This CDR3 has 15 amino acids. Germline assignment: CDR1 SGHTA and CDR2 FQGNSA. Trimming cost V 5 bases and J 4 bases, with 17 bases left between them. In DNA, the CDR3 is TGTGCCAGCAGCGGATCCGGACAGCTTAGCTATGGCTACACCTTC. It is translated as CASSGSGQLSYGYTF.

The chain has TRBV6-5 and TRBJ1-1; the match to TRBD1 covers 9 bases. There are 14 residues in the CDR3. The germline CDR1 and CDR2 sequences are MNHEY and SVGAGI. With 5 bases clipped from V and 6 bases from J, the junction kept 7 bases outside the gene matches. The DNA for the CDR3 is TGTGCCAGCAGTACAGGGGGCAATAGACCTGAAGCTTTCTTT. Protein sequence: CASSTGGNRPEAFF.

In its sample, this clone was seen once. CDR3 DNA: TGCGCCAGCAGCCAAGAAGAGGGATTTGTAGCTTTCTTT. Translated, it gives CASSQEEGFVAFF. This chain joins TRBV4-3 and TRBJ1-1, with D uncertain. This CDR3 region has 13 residues. Germline values: CDR1 LGHNA, CDR2 YSLEER. Trimming removed 0 bases at V and 10 bases at J, with 12 bases between.

A remark on this clone: Other DNA sequences of this sample code for an identical CDR3. The chain is built from TRBV20-1 and TRBJ1-6; D is unresolved. The CDR3 is 11 amino acids. The V and J ends lost 3 bases and 10 bases respectively, with 7 bases between them. In germline, CDR1 is DFQATT, CDR2 SNEGSKA (reference sequence). CDR3 region: CSASPGSPLHF. Written as DNA, the CDR3 is TGCAGTGCTAGTCCCGGGTCACCCCTCCACTTT.

This rearrangement joins TRBV6-5 to TRBJ1-5; D gene ambiguous. The V end was cut by 6 bases, the J end by 3 bases, with 12 bases between. The CDR3 extends over 14 amino acids. The germline V gene encodes CDR1 MNHEY and CDR2 SVGAGI. The CDR3 DNA is TGTGCCAGCAGGTCAAGCGTCGACAATCAGCCCCAGCATTTT. This translates into CASRSSVDNQPQHF.

The chain employs TRBV9 and TRBJ2-7; 10 bases are a match to TRBD1. Germline V gives CDR1 SGDLS, CDR2 YYNGEE. V dropped 4 bases and J dropped 6; count of bases not matched to a gene: 7. The CDR3 runs 14 residues. The CDR3 DNA reads TGTGCCAGCAGCCCCCGGACAGGGGGGCTCGAGCAGTACTTC. Translating it yields CASSPRTGGLEQYF.

V gene TRBV7-9 combines with J gene TRBJ2-2, with D possibly TRBD1 on 6 matching bases. This CDR3 comprises 15 residues. From germline, CDR1 is SEHNR and CDR2 FQNEAQ (reference sequence). V lost 6 bases and J lost 4, with 15 bases in between. The CDR3 DNA follows: TGTGCCAGCAGTGGTGGACCAGGGGCCACCGGGGAGCTGTTTTTT. Translated: CASSGGPGATGELFF.

This chain links TRBV7-9 with TRBJ2-1; D possibly corresponds to TRBD2 (5 bases). V lost 2 bases to trimming and J lost 8 bases, with 16 bases between them. Germline V lookup: CDR1 SEHNR, CDR2 FQNEAQ (reference sequence). This CDR3 has 15 amino acids. This CDR3 reads CASSLQGRDRDEQFF. Written as DNA, the CDR3 is TGTGCCAGCAGCTTACAAGGCCGGGATAGGGATGAGCAGTTCTTC.

Details on this clone: Additional DNA sequences in this sample encode the identical CDR3. The CDR3 sequence is CASSKTGSGNTIYF. In nucleotides, the CDR3 is TGTGCCAGCAGCAAAACCGGGTCTGGAAACACCATATATTTT. The chain uses TRBV9 and TRBJ1-3; unclear D gene. Germline-derived CDR1 and CDR2 are SGDLS and YYNGEE. The CDR3 runs 14 residues. Trimming removed 4 bases from V and 1 base from J, with 9 bases in between. Supplemented by reference TRBV9 and TRBJ1-3, the full variable domain reads DSGVTQTPKHLITATGQRVTLRCSPRSGDLSVYWYQQSLDQGLQFLIQYYNGEERAKGNILERFSAQQFPDLHSELNLSSLELGDSALYFCASSKTGSGNTIYFGEGSWLTVV.

The chain has TRBV5-1 and TRBJ2-2; 7 nucleotides match TRBD1. Losses at the gene ends were 2 bases for V and 3 bases for J; bases not matched to a gene: 13. The CDR3 runs 18 residues. In germline, CDR1 is SGHRS, CDR2 YFSETQ. CDR3 loop: CASSLPKTGSQDTGELFF. The CDR3 nucleotides read TGCGCCAGCAGCTTACCCAAGACAGGGAGTCAGGACACCGGGGAGCTGTTTTTT.

V usage is TRBV5-1 and J usage is TRBJ2-5, with TRBD1 matching 8 bases. Losses at the gene ends were 4 bases for V and 5 bases for J; bases not matched to a gene: 16. The germline V gene has CDR1 SGHRS and CDR2 YFSETQ. The CDR3 runs to 17 residues. The CDR3 coding sequence is TGCGCCAGCAGCACCATAGCGGAATCAGGGGGCCGGGAGACCCAGTACTTC. Its protein is CASSTIAESGGRETQYF. Complete variable domain (other parts from reference TRBV5-1 and TRBJ2-5): KAGVTQTPRYLIKTRGQQVTLSCSPISGHRSVSWYQQTPGQGLQFLFEYFSETQRNKGNFPGRFSGRQFSNSRSEMNVSTLELGDSALYLCASSTIAESGGRETQYFGPGTRLLVL.

V is TRBV19 and J is TRBJ1-2; D is unclear. CDR1 is LNHDA and CDR2 is SQIVND in the germline V gene (reference sequence). The CDR3 contains 18 residues. V gave up 1 base and J gave up 0 bases, with 18 bases separating them. In DNA form, the CDR3 reads TGTGCCAGTAGTATAGGGCCGCGTTCTACCGGGGCTAACTATGGCTACACCTTC. Translation: CASSIGPRSTGANYGYTF.

The V call is TRBV6-4, the J call TRBJ1-5, with 9 nucleotides matching TRBD1. The CDR3 has 23 residues. J gave up 7 bases and V 0 bases, and 28 bases lay outside the gene matches. Germline values: CDR1 MRHNA, CDR2 SNTAGT. DNA of the CDR3: TGTGCCAGCAGTGACTCGATGTTCTCTTTGGTCCCAAAAGGACAGGGGTCGGAGCAGCCCCAGCATTTT. It translates to CASSDSMFSLVPKGQGSEQPQHF.

V is TRBV14 and J is TRBJ2-7; the match to TRBD2 covers 10 bases. V shed 4 bases and J 7 bases; nucleotides not matched to a gene: 25. There are 20 residues in the CDR3. In germline, CDR1 is SGHDN, CDR2 FVKESK. CDR3 in amino acids: CASSPPLSGRVQNRAREQYF. Here the CDR3 DNA reads TGTGCCAGCAGCCCCCCCCTCAGCGGGAGGGTCCAAAACCGCGCTCGGGAGCAGTACTTC.

The chain uses TRBV11-2 and TRBJ2-1, with 8 bases identical to TRBD2. Losses at the gene ends were 8 bases for V and 6 bases for J; bases not matched to a gene: 6. The CDR3 sequence is 13 residues long. Germline V gene sequence: CDR1 SGHAT, CDR2 FQNNGV. In nucleotides, the CDR3 is TGTGCCAGCGGGCTAGCGGGTCTCAATGAGCAGTTCTTC. This translates into CASGLAGLNEQFF. Using reference TRBV11-2 and TRBJ2-1 for the parts outside the CDR3, the full variable domain is EAGVAQSPRYKIIEKRQSVAFWCNPISGHATLYWYQQILGQGPKLLIQFQNNGVVDDSQLPKDRFSAERLKGVDSTLKIQPAKLEDSAVYLCASGLAGLNEQFFGPGTRLTVL.

The CDR3 reads CASRQVGRPNTGELFF. Written as DNA, the CDR3 is TGCGCCAGCAGGCAGGTGGGGAGACCGAACACCGGGGAGCTGTTTTTT. V is TRBV4-1 and J is TRBJ2-2; D is perhaps TRBD2 (5 bases). Per the germline V gene, CDR1 is MGHRA and CDR2 is YSYEKL. V was trimmed by 6 bases and J by 0 bases, leaving 14 bases between them. This CDR3 has 16 residues.

This chain uses TRBV11-3 with TRBJ2-2, with 10 bases that match TRBD2. The germline gives CDR1 SGHNT, CDR2 YENEEA. The V gene end was trimmed by 2 bases and the J gene end by 4 bases; junction bases not matched to a gene: 4. This CDR3 region has 16 residues. The DNA for the CDR3 is TGTGCCAGCAGCTTAATAGCGGGAGGACTCACCGGGGAGCTGTTTTTT. Encoded protein: CASSLIAGGLTGELFF.

V gene TRBV5-1 combines with J gene TRBJ2-5, with TRBD1 identical over 10 bases. The closer fit of TRBJ2-7 to the DNA end suggests the J call may be wrong. CDR1 is SGHRS and CDR2 is YFSETQ in the germline V gene. The CDR3 consists of 13 residues. CDR3 nucleotide sequence: TGCGCCAGCGGAGGACAGGGGGTCTACGAGCAGTACTTC. Protein: CASGGQGVYEQYF.

The chain is built from TRBV29-1 and TRBJ1-2; 9 bases fit TRBD1. V trimming: 4 bases; J trimming: 9 bases; junction bases outside the gene matches: 6. Germline lookup yields CDR1 SQVTM and CDR2 ANQGSEA. The CDR3 spans 12 residues. The CDR3 is CSVVRTGDSYTF. CDR3 in DNA: TGCAGCGTTGTAAGGACAGGGGATAGCTACACCTTC.

This chain uses TRBV29-1 with TRBJ2-7; D is perhaps TRBD1 or TRBD2 (8 bases each). In germline, CDR1 is SQVTM, CDR2 ANQGSEA. The CDR3 contains 15 residues. Trimming cost V 7 bases and J 6 bases, with 25 bases left between them. CDR3 DNA: TGCAGCGCCCGGGGGGGACAGGTGGTAAGTTCCGAGCAGTACTTC. Its translation: CSARGGQVVSSEQYF.

The chain's CDR3 is CASGLGQGSGELFF. CDR3 DNA sequence: TGTGCTAGTGGTTTGGGACAGGGGTCCGGGGAGCTGTTTTTT. The J gene is TRBJ2-2, the V gene TRBV12-5; 8 bases agree with TRBD1. The V gene end was trimmed by 1 base and the J gene end by 6 bases; junction bases not matched to a gene: 1. Germline V lookup: CDR1 LGHNT, CDR2 FRNRAP. This CDR3 has 14 residues.

The chain combines TRBV28 with TRBJ2-2; 10 nucleotides align to TRBD2. V trimming: 5 bases; J trimming: 5 bases; junction bases outside the gene matches: 5. CDR1 and CDR2 (germline): MDHEN, SYDVKM. The CDR3 runs to 15 residues. CDR3 sequence: CASSPAGGRTGELFF. As DNA, the CDR3 is TGTGCCAGCAGTCCAGCGGGAGGGCGGACCGGGGAGCTGTTTTTT.

The chain is built from TRBV18 and TRBJ1-1; 8 nucleotides agree with TRBD1. Germline values: CDR1 KGHSH, CDR2 LQKENI. V dropped 3 bases and J dropped 0; count of bases not matched to a gene: 9. The CDR3 covers 17 residues. CDR3: CASSPQGQEALNTEAFF. The CDR3 DNA is TGTGCCAGCTCACCCCAGGGACAGGAGGCACTGAACACTGAAGCTTTCTTT. Based on the CDR3 plus reference TRBV18 and TRBJ1-1, the full variable domain is NAGVMQNPRHLVRRRGQEARLRCSPMKGHSHVYWYRQLPEEGLKFMVYLQKENIIDESGMPKERFSAEFPKEGPSILRIQQVVRGDSAAYFCASSPQGQEALNTEAFFGQGTRLTVV.

CDR3 sequence: CASSQTGTTNEKLFF. The CDR3 DNA is TGTGCCAGTAGTCAGACAGGCACAACTAATGAAAAACTGTTTTTT. The V call is TRBV19, the J call TRBJ1-4; perhaps TRBD1 as D (6 bases). Germline V gene sequence: CDR1 LNHDA, CDR2 SQIVND (reference sequence). This CDR3 is 15 amino acids long. V lost 5 bases to trimming and J lost 0 bases, with 10 bases between them.

The V call is TRBV27, the J call TRBJ1-5; D gene unclear. Germline CDR1 reads MNHEY; CDR2 reads SMNVEV (reference sequence). V shed 6 bases and J shed 3 bases, with 12 bases lying between them. CDR3 length: 14 amino acids. The CDR3 protein is CASRTARDNQPQHF. The CDR3 DNA reads as TGTGCCAGCAGGACCGCGAGGGACAATCAGCCCCAGCATTTT.

This sequence joins TRBV11-2 and TRBJ2-7, with TRBD2 matching over 9 bases. J was trimmed by 3 bases and V by 5 bases; bases with no gene match: 5. The CDR3 consists of 14 residues. Germline lookup yields CDR1 SGHAT and CDR2 FQNNGV. The CDR3 DNA follows: TGTGCCAGCAGCCGCAGACTAGCGGACTACGAGCAGTACTTC. This codes for CASSRRLADYEQYF.

As to this clone: Other DNA sequences in the sample encode the same CDR3. V and J are TRBV28 and TRBJ2-7; TRBD1 matches at 8 bases. CDR3 length equals 14 residues. Unmatched junction bases numbered 6, after V lost 6 bases and J lost 2 bases. The germline gives CDR1 MDHEN, CDR2 SYDVKM. CDR3 nucleotide sequence: TGTGCCAGCAGAGAACCACAGGGGGCCTACGAGCAGTACTTC. Translation: CASREPQGAYEQYF.

The rearrangement links TRBV6-5 to TRBJ1-2; 10 positions match TRBD1. CDR1 is MNHEY and CDR2 is SVGAGI in the germline V gene. The CDR3 runs 13 residues. The V and J ends lost 5 bases and 6 bases, in that order; junction bases with no gene match: 3. CDR3 DNA sequence: TGTGCCAGCAGTACGGGGACAGGGGATGGCTACACCTTC. This gives the protein CASSTGTGDGYTF.

This clone was detected only once. The genes are TRBV9 and TRBJ2-2; tentative D call: TRBD1 (6 bases). V lost 1 base to trimming and J lost 4 bases, with 11 bases between them. This CDR3 region has 15 residues. Germline lookup yields CDR1 SGDLS and CDR2 YYNGEE. The CDR3 nucleotides read TGTGCCAGCAGCGTATCAGGGGATTCCACCGGGGAGCTGTTTTTT. It is translated as CASSVSGDSTGELFF.